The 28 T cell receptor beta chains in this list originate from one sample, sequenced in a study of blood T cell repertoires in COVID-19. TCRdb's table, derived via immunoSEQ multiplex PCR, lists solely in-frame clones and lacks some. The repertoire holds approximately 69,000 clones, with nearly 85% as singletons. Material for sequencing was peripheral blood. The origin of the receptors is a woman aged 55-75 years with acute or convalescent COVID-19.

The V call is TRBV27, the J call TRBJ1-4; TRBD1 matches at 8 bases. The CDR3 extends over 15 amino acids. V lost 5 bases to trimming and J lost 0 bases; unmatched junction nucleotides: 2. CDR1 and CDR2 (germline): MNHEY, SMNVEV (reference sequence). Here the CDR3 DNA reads TGTGCCAGCAGTGCACAGGGGGCAACTAATGAAAAACTGTTTTTT. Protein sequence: CASSAQGATNEKLFF.

Here the CDR3 reads CAWSWGGNNEQFF. The CDR3 DNA reads as TGTGCCTGGAGTTGGGGGGGAAACAATGAGCAGTTCTTC. The V call is TRBV30, the J call TRBJ2-1; TRBD2 matches 7 bases. The CDR3 runs 13 residues. Per the germline V gene, CDR1 is GTSNPN and CDR2 is SVGIG (reference sequence). V gave up 2 bases and J gave up 5 bases; unmatched junction bases: 3.

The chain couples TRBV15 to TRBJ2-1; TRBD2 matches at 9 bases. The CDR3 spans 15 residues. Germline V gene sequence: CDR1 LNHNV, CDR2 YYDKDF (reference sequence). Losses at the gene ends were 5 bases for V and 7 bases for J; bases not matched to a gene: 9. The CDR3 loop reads CATSAGHSGGNEQFF. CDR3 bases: TGTGCCACCAGCGCTGGACACAGCGGGGGGAATGAGCAGTTCTTC.

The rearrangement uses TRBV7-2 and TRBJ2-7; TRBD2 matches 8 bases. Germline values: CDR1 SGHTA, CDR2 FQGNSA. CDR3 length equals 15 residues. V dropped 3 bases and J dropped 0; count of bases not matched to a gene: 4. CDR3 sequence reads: CASSFGGVSSYEQYF. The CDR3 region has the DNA TGTGCCAGCAGCTTCGGGGGGGTGAGCTCCTACGAGCAGTACTTC.

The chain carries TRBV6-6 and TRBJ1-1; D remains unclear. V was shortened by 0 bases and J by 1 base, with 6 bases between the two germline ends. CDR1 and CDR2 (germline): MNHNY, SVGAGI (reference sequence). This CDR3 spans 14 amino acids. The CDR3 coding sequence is TGTGCCAGCAGTTACTCGGAGTCGAACACTGAAGCTTTCTTT. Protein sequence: CASSYSESNTEAFF.

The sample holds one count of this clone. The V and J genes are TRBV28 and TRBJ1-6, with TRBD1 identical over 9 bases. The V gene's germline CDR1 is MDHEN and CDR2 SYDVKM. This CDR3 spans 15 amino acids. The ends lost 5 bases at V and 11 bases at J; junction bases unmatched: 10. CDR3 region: CASSAVQGAGAPLHF. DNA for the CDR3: TGTGCCAGCAGTGCGGTACAGGGGGCTGGGGCACCCCTCCACTTT.

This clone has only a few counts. The CDR3 loop reads CASSYVRAGELFF. Written as DNA, the CDR3 is TGTGCCAGCAGTTACGTGAGGGCCGGGGAGCTGTTTTTT. The chain links TRBV6-6 to TRBJ2-2; possibly TRBD2 for D (5 bases). The CDR3 spans 13 residues. Looked up from germline, CDR1 is MNHNY and CDR2 is SVGAGI (reference sequence). The V end lost 2 bases, the J end lost 6 bases, and 7 bases lay between the germline ends.

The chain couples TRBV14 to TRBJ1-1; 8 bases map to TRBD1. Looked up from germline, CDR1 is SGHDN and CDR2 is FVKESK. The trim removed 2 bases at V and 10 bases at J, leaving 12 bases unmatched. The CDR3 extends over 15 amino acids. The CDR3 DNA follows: TGTGCCAGCAGCCAACGGACAGGGTTCCTACCTGGAGCTTTCTTT. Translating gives CASSQRTGFLPGAFF.

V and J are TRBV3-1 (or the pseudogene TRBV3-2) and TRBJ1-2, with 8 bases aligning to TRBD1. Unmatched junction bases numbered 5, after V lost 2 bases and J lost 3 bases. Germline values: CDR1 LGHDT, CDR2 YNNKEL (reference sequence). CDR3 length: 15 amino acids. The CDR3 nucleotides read TGTGCCAGCAGCCAACAGGGGGCGGACTACTATGGCTACACCTTC. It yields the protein CASSQQGADYYGYTF.

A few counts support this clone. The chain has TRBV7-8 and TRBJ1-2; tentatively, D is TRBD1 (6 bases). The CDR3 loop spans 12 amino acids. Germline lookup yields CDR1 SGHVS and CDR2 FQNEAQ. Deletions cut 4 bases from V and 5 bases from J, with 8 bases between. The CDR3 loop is CASSSGQYGYTF. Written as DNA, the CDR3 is TGTGCCAGCAGCTCAGGACAGTATGGCTACACCTTC.

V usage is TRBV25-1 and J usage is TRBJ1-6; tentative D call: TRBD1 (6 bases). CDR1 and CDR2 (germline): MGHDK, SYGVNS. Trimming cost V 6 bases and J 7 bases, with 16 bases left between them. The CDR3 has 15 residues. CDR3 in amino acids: CASRPNDRRNSPLHF. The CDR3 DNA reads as TGTGCCAGCAGGCCCAACGACAGGCGAAATTCACCCCTCCACTTT.

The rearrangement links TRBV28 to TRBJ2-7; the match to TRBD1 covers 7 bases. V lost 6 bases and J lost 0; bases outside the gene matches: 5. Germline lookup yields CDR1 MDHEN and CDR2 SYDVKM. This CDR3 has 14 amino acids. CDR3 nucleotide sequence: TGTGCCAGCAGGGGACAGTCAAGCTCCTACGAGCAGTACTTC. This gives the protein CASRGQSSSYEQYF. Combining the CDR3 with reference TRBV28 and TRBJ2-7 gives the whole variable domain DVKVTQSSRYLVKRTGEKVFLECVQDMDHENMFWYRQDPGLGLRLIYFSYDVKMKEKGDIPEGYSVSREKKERFSLILESASTNQTSMYLCASRGQSSSYEQYFGPGTRLTVT.

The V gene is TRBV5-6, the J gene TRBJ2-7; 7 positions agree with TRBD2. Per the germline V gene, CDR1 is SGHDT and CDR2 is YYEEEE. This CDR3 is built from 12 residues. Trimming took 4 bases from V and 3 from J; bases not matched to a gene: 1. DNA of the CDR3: TGTGCCAGCAGCACGGGAGGCTACGAGCAGTACTTC. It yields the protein CASSTGGYEQYF.

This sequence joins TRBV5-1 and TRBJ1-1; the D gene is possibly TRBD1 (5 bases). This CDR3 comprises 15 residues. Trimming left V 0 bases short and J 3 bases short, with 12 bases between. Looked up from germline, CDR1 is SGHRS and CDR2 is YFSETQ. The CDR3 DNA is TGCGCCAGCAGCTTGGGTAGGGGTTTATACACTGAAGCTTTCTTT. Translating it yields CASSLGRGLYTEAFF.

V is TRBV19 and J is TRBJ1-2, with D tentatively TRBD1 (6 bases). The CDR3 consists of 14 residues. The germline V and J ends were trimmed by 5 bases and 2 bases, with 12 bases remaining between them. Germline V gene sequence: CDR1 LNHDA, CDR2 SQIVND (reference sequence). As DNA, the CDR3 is TGTGCCAGTAGTTTCCAGGACAGAAACTATGGCTACACCTTC. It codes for CASSFQDRNYGYTF.

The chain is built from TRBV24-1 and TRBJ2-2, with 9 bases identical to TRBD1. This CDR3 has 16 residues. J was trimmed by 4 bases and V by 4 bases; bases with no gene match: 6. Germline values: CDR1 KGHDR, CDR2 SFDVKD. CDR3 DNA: TGTGCCACCAGTGACCCCGGGACAGGGCTCACCGGGGAGCTGTTTTTT. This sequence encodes CATSDPGTGLTGELFF.

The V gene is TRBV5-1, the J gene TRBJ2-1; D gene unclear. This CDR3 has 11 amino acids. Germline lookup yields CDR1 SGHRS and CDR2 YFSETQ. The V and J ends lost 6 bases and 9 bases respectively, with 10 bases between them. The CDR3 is CASTYGAEQFF. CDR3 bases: TGCGCCAGCACATACGGTGCTGAGCAGTTCTTC.

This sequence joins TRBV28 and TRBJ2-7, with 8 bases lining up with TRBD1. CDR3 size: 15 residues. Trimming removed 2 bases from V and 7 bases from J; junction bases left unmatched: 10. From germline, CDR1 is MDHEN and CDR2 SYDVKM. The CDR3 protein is CASSLPGQGAREQYF. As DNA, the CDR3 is TGTGCCAGCAGTTTACCGGGTCAGGGGGCGCGGGAGCAGTACTTC.

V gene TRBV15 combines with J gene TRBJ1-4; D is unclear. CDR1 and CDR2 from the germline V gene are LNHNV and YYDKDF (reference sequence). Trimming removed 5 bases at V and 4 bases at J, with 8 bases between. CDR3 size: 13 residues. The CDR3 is CATSDTLNEKLFF. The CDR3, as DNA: TGTGCCACCAGCGATACTCTTAATGAAAAACTGTTTTTT. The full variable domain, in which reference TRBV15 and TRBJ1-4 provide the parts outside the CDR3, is DAMVIQNPRYQVTQFGKPVTLSCSQTLNHNVMYWYQQKSSQAPKLLFHYYDKDFNNEADTPDNFQSRRPNTSFCFLDIRSPGLGDTAMYLCATSDTLNEKLFFGSGTQLSVL.

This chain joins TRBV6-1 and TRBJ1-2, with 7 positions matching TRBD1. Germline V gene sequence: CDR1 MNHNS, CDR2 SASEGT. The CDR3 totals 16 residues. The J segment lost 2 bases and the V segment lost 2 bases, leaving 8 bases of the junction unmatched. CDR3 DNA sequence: TGTGCCAGCAGTGAACTACGGGACAGAGCAAACTATGGCTACACCTTC. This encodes CASSELRDRANYGYTF.

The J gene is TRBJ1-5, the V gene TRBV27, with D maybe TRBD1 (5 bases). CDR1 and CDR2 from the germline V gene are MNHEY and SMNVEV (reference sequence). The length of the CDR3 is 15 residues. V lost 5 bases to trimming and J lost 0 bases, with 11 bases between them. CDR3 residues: CASSPTEYSNQPQHF. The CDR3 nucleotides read TGTGCCAGCAGTCCGACAGAGTATAGCAATCAGCCCCAGCATTTT.

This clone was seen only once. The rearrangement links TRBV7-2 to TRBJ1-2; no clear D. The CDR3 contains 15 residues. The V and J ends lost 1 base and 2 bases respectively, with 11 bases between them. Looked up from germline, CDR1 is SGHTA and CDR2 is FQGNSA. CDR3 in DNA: TGTGCCAGCAGCTTAGGGAAGGGAGGCAACTATGGCTACACCTTC. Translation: CASSLGKGGNYGYTF.

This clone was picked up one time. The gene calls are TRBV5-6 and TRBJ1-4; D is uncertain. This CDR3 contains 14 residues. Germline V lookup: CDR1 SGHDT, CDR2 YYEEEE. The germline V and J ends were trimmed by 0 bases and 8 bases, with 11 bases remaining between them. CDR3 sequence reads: CASSLGRMKEKLFF. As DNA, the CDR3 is TGTGCCAGCAGCTTGGGCAGGATGAAGGAAAAACTGTTTTTT. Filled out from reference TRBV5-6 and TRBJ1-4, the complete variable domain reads DAGVTQSPTHLIKTRGQQVTLRCSPKSGHDTVSWYQQALGQGPQFIFQYYEEEERQRGNFPDRFSGHQFPNYSSELNVNALLLGDSALYLCASSLGRMKEKLFFGSGTQLSVL.

This CDR3 reads CASSSTSGAETQYF. CDR3 coding DNA: TGTGCCAGCAGCTCGACTAGCGGGGCCGAGACCCAGTACTTC. The V gene is TRBV7-9, the J gene TRBJ2-5; 11 nucleotides align to TRBD2. The germline CDR1 and CDR2 sequences are SEHNR and FQNEAQ (reference sequence). V was pared by 4 bases and J by 5 bases, with 3 bases of the junction left unmatched. The CDR3 is 14 amino acids.

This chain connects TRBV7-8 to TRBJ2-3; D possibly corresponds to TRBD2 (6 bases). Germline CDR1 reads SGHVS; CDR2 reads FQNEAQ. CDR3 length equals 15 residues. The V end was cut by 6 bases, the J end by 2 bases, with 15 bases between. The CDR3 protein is CASSPVSGVTDTQYF. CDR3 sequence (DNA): TGTGCCAGCAGTCCCGTGTCGGGGGTCACAGATACGCAGTATTTT.

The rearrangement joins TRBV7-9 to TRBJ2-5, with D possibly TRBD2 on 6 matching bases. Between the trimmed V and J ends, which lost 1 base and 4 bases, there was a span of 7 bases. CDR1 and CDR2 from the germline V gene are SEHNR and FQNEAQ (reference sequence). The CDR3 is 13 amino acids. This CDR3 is CASSLDGGETQYF. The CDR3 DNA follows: TGTGCCAGCAGCTTAGACGGGGGAGAGACCCAGTACTTC.

For the CDR3, the DNA is TGTGCCAGCAGCCAAGCCAGGGTTCATGAGCAGTTCTTC. Translating it yields CASSQARVHEQFF. The chain couples TRBV3-1 (or the pseudogene TRBV3-2) to TRBJ2-1; tentatively, D is TRBD1 (5 bases). CDR3 length: 13 amino acids. The V and J ends lost 1 base and 8 bases respectively, with 9 bases between them. In germline, CDR1 is LGHDT, CDR2 YNNKEL (reference sequence).

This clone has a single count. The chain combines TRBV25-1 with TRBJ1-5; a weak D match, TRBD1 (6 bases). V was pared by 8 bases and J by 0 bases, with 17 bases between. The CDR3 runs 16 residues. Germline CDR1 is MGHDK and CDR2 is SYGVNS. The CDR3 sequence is CASGTHLDSSNQPQHF. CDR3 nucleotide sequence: TGTGCCAGCGGGACACATCTGGACAGTAGCAATCAGCCCCAGCATTTT.